This T cell receptor (beta chain) was sequenced in a study of cytomegalovirus exposure and HLA in healthy donors. Study-level background: Around 80 million unique TCR sequences came from HLA-typed donors in an early release.

PCR amplification relied on 60 Vbeta primers (plus 13 Jbeta primers). The method was immunoSEQ multiplex PCR; TCRdb's version includes in-frame clones alone and lacks a portion of them. Altogether about 69,000 clones are present, about 74% being singletons, with the ten largest covering around a fifth. The V segment lost 6 bases and the J segment 5 bases; nucleotides outside the gene matches: 8. CDR3 length equals 15 residues. CDR1 is SGHTA, CDR2 FQGTGA, per germline. Broader study findings: An assumption of roughly uniform sequencing depth across donors underlay the presence/absence analyses.

A word on this clone: Its antigen is undetermined.

The V and J genes are TRBV7-3 and TRBJ1-1; 11 nucleotides line up with TRBD1. What was sequenced was PBMCs. The source is a woman aged 30 to 39 in good health and CMV-seropositive. In DNA form, the CDR3 reads TGTGCCAGCAGGTGGACAGGGGGCTATGTGACTGAAGCTTTCTTT. It codes for CASRWTGGYVTEAFF.